These T cell receptor beta chains were read from a single sample in a study of blood T cell repertoires in COVID-19. Sequenced by immunoSEQ multiplex PCR; TCRdb stores in-frame clones only, minus some. The profile shows roughly 280,000 clones, more than 80% of them singletons. Sequenced sample: PBMCs or T cells enriched from blood (not recorded which). All receptors come from a woman aged 18-35 years who had recovered from COVID-19. Both conserved end residues are part of each CDR3. The D gene is left open where the match is weak. Clone size is not always given. Where it is, it says once, few, many or a class for expanded clones.

v_call,clone_size,j_call,d_call,cdr3_nt,cdr3_aa
TRBV20-1,NA,TRBJ1-2,NA,TGCAGTCTCCAAGGGGTTGGGGGCTACACCTTC,CSLQGVGGYTF
TRBV9,NA,TRBJ2-3,NA,TGTGCCAGCAGCGGCCCACGGGGGGATACGCAGTATTTT,CASSGPRGDTQYF
TRBV6-1,NA,TRBJ2-7,NA,TGTGCCAGCAGGGAACTAGGGGGGGCCTACGGCTACGAGCAGTACTTC,CASRELGGAYGYEQYF
TRBV6-5,NA,TRBJ2-7,NA,TGTGCCAGCATGGCGCAGACTTACGAGCAGTACTTC,CASMAQTYEQYF
TRBV18,once,TRBJ1-1,TRBD1,TGTGCCAGCTCACCACTCGGACAGGGGGCCACTGAAGCTTTCTTT,CASSPLGQGATEAFF
TRBV4-2,NA,TRBJ1-1,TRBD1,TGTGCCAGCAGCCAGATCTTAAGACAGGGGCGCATGAACACTGAAGCTTTCTTT,CASSQILRQGRMNTEAFF
TRBV7-2,few,TRBJ1-4,NA,TGTGCCAGCAGCCTAGTGGGTTTGAGGACTAATGAAAAACTGTTTTTT,CASSLVGLRTNEKLFF
TRBV29-1,few,TRBJ1-3,NA,TGCAGCGTTGGCAGGGAATCTGGAAACACCATATATTTT,CSVGRESGNTIYF
TRBV5-1,few,TRBJ1-1,NA,TGCGCCAGCAGCTTGTCAGCAGGAACACAGAACACTGAAGCTTTCTTT,CASSLSAGTQNTEAFF
TRBV6-5,NA,TRBJ1-2,TRBD1,TGTGCCAGCAGTTACGGGACAGGGGGTATTGGCTACACCTTC,CASSYGTGGIGYTF
TRBV6-6,NA,TRBJ1-5,NA,TGTGCCAGCAGTCCACAACCCACGGGAAGTAACGGTCAGCCCCAGCATTTT,CASSPQPTGSNGQPQHF
TRBV4-1,once,TRBJ1-2,TRBD1,TGCGCCAGCAGCCAAGATTGGCAGGGGGCAAGGAGCTATGGCTACACCTTC,CASSQDWQGARSYGYTF
TRBV7-2,NA,TRBJ1-1,TRBD1,TGTGCCAGCAGCCTCCTCGGGACAGCGAACACTGAAGCTTTCTTT,CASSLLGTANTEAFF
TRBV2,NA,TRBJ2-3,TRBD2,TGTGCCAGCAGGGCCGGGACTAGCGGGGGCCTATTCACAGATACGCAGTATTTT,CASRAGTSGGLFTDTQYF
TRBV19,NA,TRBJ1-1,TRBD1,TGTGCCAGTACCTGGGACAGCTTTGAAGCTTTCTTT,CASTWDSFEAFF
TRBV25-1,NA,TRBJ2-7,TRBD2,TGTGCCAGCAGTGAATCGGGACTAGCGGATCCCTACGAGCAGTACTTC,CASSESGLADPYEQYF
TRBV7-9,NA,TRBJ2-1,NA,TGTGCCAGCAAAAGGGGGACATACAATGAGCAGTTCTTC,CASKRGTYNEQFF
TRBV10-2,NA,TRBJ2-2,NA,TGCGCCAGCAGCCCATCGCTAGCGACCCTGAACACCGGGGAGCTGTTTTTT,CASSPSLATLNTGELFF
TRBV19,NA,TRBJ1-3,NA,TGTGCCAGTAACCCCGCAAGCAGGGGTGGTGGAAACACCATATATTTT,CASNPASRGGGNTIYF
TRBV19,NA,TRBJ1-6,TRBD1,TGTGCCAGTAGTCCCAGACAGGGGGAGAATTCACCCCTCCACTTT,CASSPRQGENSPLHF
TRBV6-6,NA,TRBJ1-6,TRBD1,TGTGCCAGCAGTTACCCCCGGGACAGTAATTCACCCCTCCACTTT,CASSYPRDSNSPLHF
TRBV6-5,NA,TRBJ1-5,NA,TGTGCCAGCAGTTACGGGCCGACGAGGGGCAATCAGCCCCAGCATTTT,CASSYGPTRGNQPQHF